This T cell receptor beta chain derives from a study of cytomegalovirus exposure and HLA in healthy donors. Study-level findings and limits: It emerged from a later analysis that several of the most significant clusters appeared to be linked to common viral pathogens. Reported results showed that the classifier diagnosed cytomegalovirus status with high specificity and sensitivity. Indistinguishable V segments, including TRBV6-2 and TRBV6-3, were excluded.

Germline values: CDR1 SNHLY, CDR2 FYNNEI. The CDR3 contains 16 residues. V gave up 1 base and J gave up 0 bases, with 10 bases separating them. The PCR employed 60 Vbeta primers together with 13 Jbeta primers. Sequenced by immunoSEQ multiplex PCR; TCRdb stores in-frame clones only, minus some. Of under 200,000 clones listed, 75% to 90% are singletons. A note on this clone: Its antigen is undetermined.

Material for sequencing was PBMCs. The chain joins TRBV2 to TRBJ1-5, with D perhaps matching TRBD1 (5 bases). The origin of this receptor is a man in his forties in good health and CMV-seropositive. The CDR3 sequence is CASSEGGRRSNQPQHF. The CDR3 DNA sequence: TGTGCCAGCAGTGAAGGGGGCCGCCGTAGCAATCAGCCCCAGCATTTT.